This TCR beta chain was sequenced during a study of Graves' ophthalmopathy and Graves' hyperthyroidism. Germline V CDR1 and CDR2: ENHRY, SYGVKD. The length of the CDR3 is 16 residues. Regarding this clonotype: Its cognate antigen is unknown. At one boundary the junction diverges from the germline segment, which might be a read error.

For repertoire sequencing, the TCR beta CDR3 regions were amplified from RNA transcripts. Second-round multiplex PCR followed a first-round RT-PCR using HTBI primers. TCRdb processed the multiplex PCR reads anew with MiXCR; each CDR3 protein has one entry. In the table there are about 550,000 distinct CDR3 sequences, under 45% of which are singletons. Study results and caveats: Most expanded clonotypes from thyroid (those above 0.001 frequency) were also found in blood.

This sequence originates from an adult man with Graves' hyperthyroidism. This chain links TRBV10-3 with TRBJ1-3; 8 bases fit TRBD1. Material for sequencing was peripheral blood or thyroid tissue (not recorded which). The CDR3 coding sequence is TGTGCCATCAATGAGAGGTGGCAGGGGGCCGGAAACACCATATATTTT. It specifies CAINERWQGAGNTIYF.